The T cell receptor beta chain under discussion was sequenced for a study of blood T cell repertoires in COVID-19. The wider study: PBMCs, B-cell-depleted T cells, or T cells provided the cDNA or gDNA that made up the material.

Germline-derived CDR1 and CDR2 are MDHEN and SYDVKM. The CDR3 totals 16 residues. V was cut by 4 bases and J by 0 bases, with 13 bases left in between. Authors' data handling: Amplification from reference gene primers served as the basis for estimated nucleated cell counts. Clones were sequenced by immunoSEQ multiplex PCR, and TCRdb holds only the in-frame ones, with some missing. The V and J calls and the clone size are those of that table, but D and trimming were determined from the DNA. Of 100,000 to 150,000 clones detected, almost 70% appear once; the ten largest clones hold approximately 2%. The TCR sequence derives from a woman in her seventies with acute or convalescent COVID-19. V is TRBV28 and J is TRBJ2-1, with D tentatively TRBD1 (6 bases). The sequenced sample consisted of peripheral blood. CDR3 sequence reads: CASSSWQGSSYNEQFF. The CDR3 nucleotides read TGTGCCAGCAGTTCTTGGCAGGGGAGCTCCTACAATGAGCAGTTCTTC.